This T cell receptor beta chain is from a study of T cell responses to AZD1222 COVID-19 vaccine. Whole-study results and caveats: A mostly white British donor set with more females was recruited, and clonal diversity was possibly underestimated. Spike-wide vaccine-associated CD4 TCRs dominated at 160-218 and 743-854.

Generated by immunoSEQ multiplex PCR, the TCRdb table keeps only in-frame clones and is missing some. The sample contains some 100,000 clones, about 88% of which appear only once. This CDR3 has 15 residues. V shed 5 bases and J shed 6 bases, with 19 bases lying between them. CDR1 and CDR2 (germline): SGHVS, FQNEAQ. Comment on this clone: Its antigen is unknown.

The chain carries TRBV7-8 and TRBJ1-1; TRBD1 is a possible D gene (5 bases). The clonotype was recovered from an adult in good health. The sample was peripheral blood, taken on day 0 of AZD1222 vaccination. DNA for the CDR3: TGTGCCAGCAGCACGGGGGGACGGGTGAATCCTGAAGCTTTCTTT. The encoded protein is CASSTGGRVNPEAFF.